Listed below are T cell receptor beta chains from one sample, sequenced in a study of T cells in Graves' hyperthyroidism and ophthalmopathy. TCRdb passed the multiplex PCR reads through MiXCR, listing each CDR3 protein once. The sample yields around 300,000 distinct CDR3 sequences, 10% to 15% seen once. The sequenced material came from blood. These receptors originate from a woman aged 30 to 39 with Graves' hyperthyroidism that later progressed to Graves' ophthalmopathy. CDR3s include the opening cysteine and the closing phenylalanine or tryptophan. Not all rows give a size; the values are once, few, many and, for expanded clones, a class.

v_call,clone_size,j_call,cdr3_length,cdr3_aa
TRBV7-2,many,TRBJ2-7,15,CASSSDSIRVVEQYF
TRBV6-5,many,TRBJ1-1,14,CASSYSQGITEAFF
TRBV27,many,TRBJ2-1,15,CASKKSGVSYNEQFF
TRBV28,.,TRBJ2-1,15,CASSSHSGGFYEQFF
TRBV5-6,.,TRBJ2-7,13,CASSTGQTYEQYF
TRBV10-3,many,TRBJ1-5,16,CAISDWGLGGNQPQHF
TRBV19,few,TRBJ2-7,16,CASSTGQGDFTYEQYF
TRBV9,many,TRBJ1-4,14,CASSVAKGSEKLFF
TRBV27,.,TRBJ2-3,15,CASSLSLASTDTQYF
TRBV2,many,TRBJ1-5,14,CASRESREIQPQHF
TRBV3-1,.,TRBJ2-7,16,CASSQDPGPPWGEQYF
TRBV7-8,many,TRBJ2-7,15,CASSSPGTAIYEQYF
TRBV28,few,TRBJ1-2,12,CASSSHRGGYTF
TRBV19,many,TRBJ1-1,14,CASSSIHRVTEAFF
TRBV2,many,TRBJ1-4,16,CASVPSNRGRWEKLFF
TRBV5-4,few,TRBJ1-3,15,CASSSAQGLGNTIYF
TRBV5-5,few,TRBJ2-1,14,CASSSSFSYNEQFF
TRBV12-3/TRBV12-4,many,TRBJ2-7,12,CASKTGRDEQYF
TRBV5-1,few,TRBJ2-6,18,CASSLLGPQVPGANVLTF
TRBV20-1,.,TRBJ2-1,17,CSATNTLTSGTYNEQFF
TRBV6-1,many,TRBJ1-1,14,CASSQEAGVTEAFF
TRBV5-1,many,TRBJ1-4,15,CASSLASGFNEKLFF
TRBV3-1,.,TRBJ1-2,17,CASSQEGGLLEIYGYTF
TRBV4-1,.,TRBJ1-6,15,CASSQDRQENSPLHF
TRBV4-3,many,TRBJ1-5,13,CASSQDHRLPQHF
TRBV19,once,TRBJ2-3,17,CASSSVIGQSSTDTQYF
TRBV2,many,TRBJ2-3,14,CASSAGQGADTQYF
TRBV25-1,few,TRBJ2-7,12,CASIGGGYEQYF
TRBV28,many,TRBJ1-2,13,CATRTGGVYGYTF
TRBV27,.,TRBJ1-6,13,CASGWDSGSPLHF
TRBV12-3/TRBV12-4,many,TRBJ1-5,18,CASSLALRSHSSNQPQHF